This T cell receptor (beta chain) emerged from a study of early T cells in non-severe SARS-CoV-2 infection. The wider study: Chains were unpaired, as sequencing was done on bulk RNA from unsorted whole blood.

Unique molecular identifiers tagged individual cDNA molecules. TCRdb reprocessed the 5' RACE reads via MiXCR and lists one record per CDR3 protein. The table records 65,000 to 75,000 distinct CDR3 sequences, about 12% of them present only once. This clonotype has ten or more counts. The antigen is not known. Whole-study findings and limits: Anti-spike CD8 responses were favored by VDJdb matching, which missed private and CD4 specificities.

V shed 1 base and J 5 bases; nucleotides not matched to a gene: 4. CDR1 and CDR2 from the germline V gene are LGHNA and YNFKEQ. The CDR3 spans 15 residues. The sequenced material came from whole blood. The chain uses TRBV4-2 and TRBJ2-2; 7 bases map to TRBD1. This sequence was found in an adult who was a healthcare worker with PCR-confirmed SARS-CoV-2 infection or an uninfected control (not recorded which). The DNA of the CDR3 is TGTGCCAGCAGCCAAGCCGGGACAGAAACCGGGGAGCTGTTTTTT. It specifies CASSQAGTETGELFF.